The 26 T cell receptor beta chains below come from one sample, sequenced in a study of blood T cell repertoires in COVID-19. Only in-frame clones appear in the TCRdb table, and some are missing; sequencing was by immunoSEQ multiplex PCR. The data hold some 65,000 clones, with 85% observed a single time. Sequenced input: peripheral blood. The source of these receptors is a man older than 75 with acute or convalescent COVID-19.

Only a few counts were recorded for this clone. Here the CDR3 reads CASSQARGHGYTF. The CDR3 nucleotides read TGTGCCAGCAGCCAAGCCAGGGGGCATGGCTACACCTTC. This rearrangement joins TRBV14 to TRBJ1-2; 8 bases are shared with TRBD1. CDR3 length: 13 residues. With 1 base clipped from V and 6 bases from J, the junction kept 1 base outside the gene matches. The V gene's germline CDR1 is SGHDN and CDR2 FVKESK.

CDR3 sequence reads: CAWSPQGGQGSYEQYF. DNA for the CDR3: TGTGCCTGGAGTCCCCAAGGGGGACAGGGATCCTACGAGCAGTACTTC. The chain links TRBV30 to TRBJ2-7; 9 bases are a match to TRBD1. This CDR3 is 16 amino acids long. Germline assignment: CDR1 GTSNPN and CDR2 SVGIG (reference sequence). V shed 2 bases and J 1 base; nucleotides not matched to a gene: 9.

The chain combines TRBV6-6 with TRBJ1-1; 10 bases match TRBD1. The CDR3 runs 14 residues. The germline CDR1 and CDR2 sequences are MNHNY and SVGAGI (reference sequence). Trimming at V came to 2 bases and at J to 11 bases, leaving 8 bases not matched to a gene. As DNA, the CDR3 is TGTGCCAGCAGTTACCCCGGACAGGGGGTAGGGGCTTTCTTT. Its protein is CASSYPGQGVGAFF.

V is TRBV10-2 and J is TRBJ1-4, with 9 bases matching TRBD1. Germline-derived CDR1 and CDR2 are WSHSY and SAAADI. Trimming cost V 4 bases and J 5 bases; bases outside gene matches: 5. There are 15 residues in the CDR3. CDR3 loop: CASSGSTGGNEKLFF. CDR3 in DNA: TGCGCCAGCAGTGGGTCGACAGGGGGAAATGAAAAACTGTTTTTT.

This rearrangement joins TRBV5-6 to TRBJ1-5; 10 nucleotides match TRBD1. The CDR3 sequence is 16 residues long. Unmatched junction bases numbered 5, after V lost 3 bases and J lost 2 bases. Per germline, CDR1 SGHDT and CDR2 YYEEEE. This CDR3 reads CASSSGQGRRNQPQHF. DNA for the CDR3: TGTGCCAGCAGCTCGGGACAGGGGCGTCGCAATCAGCCCCAGCATTTT.

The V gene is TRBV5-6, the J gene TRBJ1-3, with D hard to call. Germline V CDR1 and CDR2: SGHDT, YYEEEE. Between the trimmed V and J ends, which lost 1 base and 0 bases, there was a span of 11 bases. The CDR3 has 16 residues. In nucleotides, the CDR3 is TGTGCCAGCAGCTTGTTTGGAGGTCTCTCTGGAAACACCATATATTTT. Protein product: CASSLFGGLSGNTIYF.

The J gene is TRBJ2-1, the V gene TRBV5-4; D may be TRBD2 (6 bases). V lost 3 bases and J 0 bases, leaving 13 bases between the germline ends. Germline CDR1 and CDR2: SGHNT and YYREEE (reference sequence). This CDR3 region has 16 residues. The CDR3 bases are TGTGCCAGCAGCTGGGGCGGGACCGCCTCCTACAATGAGCAGTTCTTC. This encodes CASSWGGTASYNEQFF. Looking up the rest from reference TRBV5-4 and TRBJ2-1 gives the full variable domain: ETGVTQSPTHLIKTRGQQVTLRCSSQSGHNTVSWYQQALGQGPQFIFQYYREEENGRGNFPPRFSGLQFPNYSSELNVNALELDDSALYLCASSWGGTASYNEQFFGPGTRLTVL.

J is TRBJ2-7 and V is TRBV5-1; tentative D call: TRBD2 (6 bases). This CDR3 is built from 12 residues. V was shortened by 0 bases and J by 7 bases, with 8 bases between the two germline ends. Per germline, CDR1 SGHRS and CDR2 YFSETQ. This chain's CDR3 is CASSLVGGEQYF. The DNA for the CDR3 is TGCGCCAGCAGCTTGGTCGGGGGAGAGCAGTACTTC.

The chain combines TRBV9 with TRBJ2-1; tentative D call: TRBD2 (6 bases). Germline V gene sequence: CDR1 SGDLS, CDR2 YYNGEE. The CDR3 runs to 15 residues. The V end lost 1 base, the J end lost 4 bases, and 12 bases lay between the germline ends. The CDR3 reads CASSVNPGSYNEQFF. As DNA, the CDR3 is TGTGCCAGCAGCGTAAACCCCGGGAGTTACAATGAGCAGTTCTTC.

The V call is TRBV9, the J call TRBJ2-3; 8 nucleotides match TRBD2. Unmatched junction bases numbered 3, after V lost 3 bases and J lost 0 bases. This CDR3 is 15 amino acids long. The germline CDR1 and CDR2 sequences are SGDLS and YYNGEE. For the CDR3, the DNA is TGTGCCAGCAGCGCGGCTAGCGGGAGCACAGATACGCAGTATTTT. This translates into CASSAASGSTDTQYF.

The CDR3 protein is CASSSQGHYGYTF. The CDR3 nucleotides read TGTGCCAGCAGCTCCCAGGGGCACTATGGCTACACCTTC. V usage is TRBV11-1 and J usage is TRBJ1-2; D perhaps matches TRBD1 (6 bases). Germline V CDR1 and CDR2: SGHAT, FQDESV (reference sequence). Trimming pared 4 bases from V and 3 bases from J, leaving 9 bases between. This CDR3 is built from 13 residues.

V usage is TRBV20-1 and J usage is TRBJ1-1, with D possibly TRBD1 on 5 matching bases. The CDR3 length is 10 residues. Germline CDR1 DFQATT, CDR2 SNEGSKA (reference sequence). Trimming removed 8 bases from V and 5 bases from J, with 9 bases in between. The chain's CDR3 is CSPHRTEAFF. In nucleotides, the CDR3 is TGCAGTCCACACAGGACTGAAGCTTTCTTT.

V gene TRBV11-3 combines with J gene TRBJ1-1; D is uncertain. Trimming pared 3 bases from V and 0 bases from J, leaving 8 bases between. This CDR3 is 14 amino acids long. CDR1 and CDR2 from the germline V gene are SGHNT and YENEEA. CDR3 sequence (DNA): TGTGCCAGCAGCTTGACGGAGATGAACACTGAAGCTTTCTTT. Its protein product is CASSLTEMNTEAFF. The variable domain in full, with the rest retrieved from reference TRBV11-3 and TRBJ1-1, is EAGVVQSPRYKIIEKKQPVAFWCNPISGHNTLYWYLQNLGQGPELLIRYENEEAVDDSQLPKDRFSAERLKGVDSTLKIQPAELGDSAVYLCASSLTEMNTEAFFGQGTRLTVV.

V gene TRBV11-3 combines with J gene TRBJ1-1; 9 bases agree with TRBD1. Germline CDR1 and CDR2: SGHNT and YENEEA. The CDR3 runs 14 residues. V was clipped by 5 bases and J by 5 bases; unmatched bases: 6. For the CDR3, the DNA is TGTGCCAGCAGCGACCGGGACAGGGAGACTGAAGCTTTCTTT. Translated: CASSDRDRETEAFF.

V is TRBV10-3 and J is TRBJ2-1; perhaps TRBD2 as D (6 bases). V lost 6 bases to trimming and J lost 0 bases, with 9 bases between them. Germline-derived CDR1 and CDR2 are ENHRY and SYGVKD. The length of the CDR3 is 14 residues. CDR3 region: CAIRGTDSYNEQFF. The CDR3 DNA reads TGTGCCATCAGGGGGACTGACTCCTACAATGAGCAGTTCTTC.

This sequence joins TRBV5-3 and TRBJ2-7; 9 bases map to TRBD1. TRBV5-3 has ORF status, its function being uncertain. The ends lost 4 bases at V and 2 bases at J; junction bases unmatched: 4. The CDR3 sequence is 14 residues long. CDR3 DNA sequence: TGTGCCAGAAGCCCGGGACAGGGCCCCTACGAGCAGTACTTC. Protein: CARSPGQGPYEQYF.

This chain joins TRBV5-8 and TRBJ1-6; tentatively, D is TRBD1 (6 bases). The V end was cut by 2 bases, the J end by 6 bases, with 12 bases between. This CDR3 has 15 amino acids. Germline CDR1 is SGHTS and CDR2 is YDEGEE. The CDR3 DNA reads TGTGCCAGCAGCTTAAGACAGGCGACTAATTCACCCCTCCACTTT. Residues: CASSLRQATNSPLHF.

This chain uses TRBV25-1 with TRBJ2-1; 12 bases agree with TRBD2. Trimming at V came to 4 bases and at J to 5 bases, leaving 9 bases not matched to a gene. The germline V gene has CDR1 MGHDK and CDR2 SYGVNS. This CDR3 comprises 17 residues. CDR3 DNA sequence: TGTGCCAGCAGTGGCTTTCGACTAGCGGGAGCCCACAATGAGCAGTTCTTC. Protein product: CASSGFRLAGAHNEQFF.

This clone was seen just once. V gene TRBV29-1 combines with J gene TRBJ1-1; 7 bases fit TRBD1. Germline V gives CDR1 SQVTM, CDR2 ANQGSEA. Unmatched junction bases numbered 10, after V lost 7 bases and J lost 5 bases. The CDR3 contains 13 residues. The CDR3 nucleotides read TGCAGCGGAGGACAGGCCTTGGGAACTGAAGCTTTCTTT. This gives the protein CSGGQALGTEAFF.

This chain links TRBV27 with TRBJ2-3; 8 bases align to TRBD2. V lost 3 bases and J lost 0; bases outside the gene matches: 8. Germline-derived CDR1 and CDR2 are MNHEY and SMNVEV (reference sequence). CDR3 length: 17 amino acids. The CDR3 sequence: CASSLRGVTSSTDTQYF. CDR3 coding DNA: TGTGCCAGCAGTTTGCGGGGGGTGACAAGTAGCACAGATACGCAGTATTTT.

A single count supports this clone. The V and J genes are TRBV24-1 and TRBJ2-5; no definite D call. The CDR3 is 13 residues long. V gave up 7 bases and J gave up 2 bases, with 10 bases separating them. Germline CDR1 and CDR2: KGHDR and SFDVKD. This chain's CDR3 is CATSTIGQETQYF. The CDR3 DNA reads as TGTGCCACCAGCACAATCGGGCAAGAGACCCAGTACTTC.

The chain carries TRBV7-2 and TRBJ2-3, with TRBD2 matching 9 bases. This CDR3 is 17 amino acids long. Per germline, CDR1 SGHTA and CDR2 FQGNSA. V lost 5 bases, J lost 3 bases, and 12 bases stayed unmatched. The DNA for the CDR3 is TGTGCCAGCAGCCTAAGAACCTCGGGACTAGCAACAGATACGCAGTATTTT. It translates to CASSLRTSGLATDTQYF.

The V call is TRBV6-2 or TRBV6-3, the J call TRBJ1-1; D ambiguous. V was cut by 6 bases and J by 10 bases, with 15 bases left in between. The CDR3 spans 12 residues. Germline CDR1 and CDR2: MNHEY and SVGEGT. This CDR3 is CASSQRPQAAFF. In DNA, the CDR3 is TGTGCCAGCAGCCAGAGACCTCAGGCAGCTTTCTTT.

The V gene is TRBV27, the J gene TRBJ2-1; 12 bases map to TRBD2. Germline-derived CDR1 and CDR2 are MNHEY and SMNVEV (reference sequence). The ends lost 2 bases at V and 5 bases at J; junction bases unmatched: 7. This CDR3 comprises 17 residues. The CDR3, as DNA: TGTGCCAGCAGTTTAATCCCTAGCGGGAGGGCCCACAATGAGCAGTTCTTC. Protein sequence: CASSLIPSGRAHNEQFF.

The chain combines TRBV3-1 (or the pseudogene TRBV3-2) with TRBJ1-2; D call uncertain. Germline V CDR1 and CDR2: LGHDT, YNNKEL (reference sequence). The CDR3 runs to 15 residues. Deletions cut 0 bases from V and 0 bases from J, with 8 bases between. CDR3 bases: TGTGCCAGCAGCCAAGAAGGAGGTCCTAACTATGGCTACACCTTC. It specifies CASSQEGGPNYGYTF.

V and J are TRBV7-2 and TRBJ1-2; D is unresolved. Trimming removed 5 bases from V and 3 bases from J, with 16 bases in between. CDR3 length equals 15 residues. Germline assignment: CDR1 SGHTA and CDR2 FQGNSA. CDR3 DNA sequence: TGTGCCAGCAGCAAGGAGTCTGGCGGCTACTATGGCTACACCTTC. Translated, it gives CASSKESGGYYGYTF.